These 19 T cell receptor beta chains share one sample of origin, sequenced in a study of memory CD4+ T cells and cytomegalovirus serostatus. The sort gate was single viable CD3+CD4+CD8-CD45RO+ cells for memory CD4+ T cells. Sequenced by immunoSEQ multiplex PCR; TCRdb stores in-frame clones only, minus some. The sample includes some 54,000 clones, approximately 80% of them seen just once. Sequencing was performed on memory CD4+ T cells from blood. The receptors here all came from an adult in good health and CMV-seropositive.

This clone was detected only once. DNA of the CDR3: TGTGCCAGTAGTATAGTGGGAGGGGGGGTCACCGGGGAGCTGTTTTTT. Translation: CASSIVGGGVTGELFF. This rearrangement joins TRBV19 to TRBJ2-2, with D possibly TRBD2 on 7 matching bases. The CDR3 has 16 amino acids. Trimming left V 1 base short and J 4 bases short, with 13 bases between. Per the germline V gene, CDR1 is LNHDA and CDR2 is SQIVND (reference sequence).

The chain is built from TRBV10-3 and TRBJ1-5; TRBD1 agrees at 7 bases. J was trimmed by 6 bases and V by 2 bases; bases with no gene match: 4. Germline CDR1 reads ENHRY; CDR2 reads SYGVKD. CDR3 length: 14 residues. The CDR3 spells CAISEDRVGQPQHF. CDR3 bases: TGTGCCATCAGTGAGGACAGGGTGGGTCAGCCCCAGCATTTT.

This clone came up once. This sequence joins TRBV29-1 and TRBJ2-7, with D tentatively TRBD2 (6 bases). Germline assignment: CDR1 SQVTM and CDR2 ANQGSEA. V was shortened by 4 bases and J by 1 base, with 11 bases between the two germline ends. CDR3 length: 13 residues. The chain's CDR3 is CSVVPAGSYEQYF. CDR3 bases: TGCAGCGTTGTTCCAGCGGGTTCCTACGAGCAGTACTTC.

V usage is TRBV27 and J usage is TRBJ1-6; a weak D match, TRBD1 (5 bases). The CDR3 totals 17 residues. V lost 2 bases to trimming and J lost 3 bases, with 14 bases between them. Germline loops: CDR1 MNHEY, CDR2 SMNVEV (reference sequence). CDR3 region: CASSLTSRDRYNSPLHF. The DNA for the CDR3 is TGTGCCAGCAGTTTAACTAGCCGGGACCGCTATAATTCACCCCTCCACTTT.

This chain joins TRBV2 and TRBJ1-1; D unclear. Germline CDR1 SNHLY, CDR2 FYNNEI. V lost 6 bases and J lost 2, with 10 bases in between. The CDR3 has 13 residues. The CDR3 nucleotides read TGTGCCAGCAGAGTCAGTTTTAACACTGAAGCTTTCTTT. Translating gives CASRVSFNTEAFF.

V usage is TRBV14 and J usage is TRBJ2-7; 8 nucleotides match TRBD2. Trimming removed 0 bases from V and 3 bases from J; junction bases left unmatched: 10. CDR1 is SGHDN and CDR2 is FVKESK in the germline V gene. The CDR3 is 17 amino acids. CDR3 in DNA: TGTGCCAGCAGCCAAGATGGAGGGGTAGCGGGGCACTACGAGCAGTACTTC. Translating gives CASSQDGGVAGHYEQYF. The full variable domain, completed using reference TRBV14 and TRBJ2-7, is EAGVTQFPSHSVIEKGQTVTLRCDPISGHDNLYWYRRVMGKEIKFLLHFVKESKQDESGMPNNRFLAERTGGTYSTLKVQPAELEDSGVYFCASSQDGGVAGHYEQYFGPGTRLTVT.

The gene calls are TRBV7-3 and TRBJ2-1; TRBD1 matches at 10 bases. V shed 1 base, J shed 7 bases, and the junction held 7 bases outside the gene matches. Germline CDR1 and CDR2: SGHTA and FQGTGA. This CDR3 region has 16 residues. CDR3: CASSLNRDRGRNEQFF. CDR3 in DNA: TGTGCCAGCAGCTTAAATAGGGACAGGGGAAGAAATGAGCAGTTCTTC.

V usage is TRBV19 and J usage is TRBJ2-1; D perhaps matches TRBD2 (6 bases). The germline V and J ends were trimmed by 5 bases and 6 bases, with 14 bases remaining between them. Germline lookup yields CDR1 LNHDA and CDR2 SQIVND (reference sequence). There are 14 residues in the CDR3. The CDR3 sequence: CASSPQTSSNEQFF. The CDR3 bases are TGTGCCAGTAGTCCCCAAACTAGCAGCAATGAGCAGTTCTTC.

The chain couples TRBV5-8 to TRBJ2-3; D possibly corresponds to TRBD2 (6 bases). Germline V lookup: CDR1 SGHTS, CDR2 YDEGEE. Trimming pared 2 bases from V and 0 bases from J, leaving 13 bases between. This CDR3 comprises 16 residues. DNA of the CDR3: TGTGCCAGCAGCTTAACCGCGGGACGGAGCACAGATACGCAGTATTTT. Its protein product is CASSLTAGRSTDTQYF.

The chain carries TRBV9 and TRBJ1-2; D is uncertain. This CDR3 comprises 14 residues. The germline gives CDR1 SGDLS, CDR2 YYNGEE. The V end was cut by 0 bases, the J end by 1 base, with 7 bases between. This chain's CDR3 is CASSVEGSNYGYTF. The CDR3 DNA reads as TGTGCCAGCAGCGTAGAGGGCAGTAACTATGGCTACACCTTC.

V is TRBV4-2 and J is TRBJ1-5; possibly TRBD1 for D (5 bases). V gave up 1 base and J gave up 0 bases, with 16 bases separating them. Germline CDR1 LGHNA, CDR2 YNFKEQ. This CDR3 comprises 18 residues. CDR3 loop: CASSQGARAGGSNQPQHF. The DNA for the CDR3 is TGTGCCAGCAGCCAAGGCGCGAGGGCTGGGGGTAGCAATCAGCCCCAGCATTTT.

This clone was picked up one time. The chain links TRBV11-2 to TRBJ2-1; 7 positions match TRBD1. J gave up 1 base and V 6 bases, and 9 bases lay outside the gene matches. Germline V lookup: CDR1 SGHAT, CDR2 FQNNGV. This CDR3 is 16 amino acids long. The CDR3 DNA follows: TGTGCCAGCAGACCGGCCGGGACAGCTTCCTACAATGAGCAGTTCTTC. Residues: CASRPAGTASYNEQFF.

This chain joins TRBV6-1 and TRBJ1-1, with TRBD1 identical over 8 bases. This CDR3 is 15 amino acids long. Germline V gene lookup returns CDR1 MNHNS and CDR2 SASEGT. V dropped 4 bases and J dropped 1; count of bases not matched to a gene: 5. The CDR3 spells CASSGWTGKNTEAFF. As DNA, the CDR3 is TGTGCCAGCAGTGGATGGACAGGGAAGAACACTGAAGCTTTCTTT.

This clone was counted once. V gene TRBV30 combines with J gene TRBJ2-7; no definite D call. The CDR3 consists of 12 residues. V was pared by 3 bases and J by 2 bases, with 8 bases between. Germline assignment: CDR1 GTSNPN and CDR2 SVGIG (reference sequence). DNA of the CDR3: TGTGCCTGGAGAATAGGGCCCTACGAGCAGTACTTC. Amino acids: CAWRIGPYEQYF.

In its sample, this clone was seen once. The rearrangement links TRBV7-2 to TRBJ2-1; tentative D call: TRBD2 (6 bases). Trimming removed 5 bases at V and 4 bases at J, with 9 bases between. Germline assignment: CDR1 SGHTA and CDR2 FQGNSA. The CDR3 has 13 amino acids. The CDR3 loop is CASSHGGYNEQFF. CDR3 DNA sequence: TGTGCCAGCAGCCATGGGGGGTACAATGAGCAGTTCTTC.

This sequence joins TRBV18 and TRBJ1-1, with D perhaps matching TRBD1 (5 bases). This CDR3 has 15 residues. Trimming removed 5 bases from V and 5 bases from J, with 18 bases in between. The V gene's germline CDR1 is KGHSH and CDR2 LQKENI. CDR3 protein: CASSSLGRARTEAFF. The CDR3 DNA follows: TGTGCCAGCTCATCCCTGGGACGTGCGCGGACTGAAGCTTTCTTT.

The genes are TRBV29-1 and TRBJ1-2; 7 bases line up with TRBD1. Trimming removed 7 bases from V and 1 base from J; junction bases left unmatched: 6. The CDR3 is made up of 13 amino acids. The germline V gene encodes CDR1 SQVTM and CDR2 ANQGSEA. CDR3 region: CSASDRSNYGYTF. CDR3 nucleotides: TGCAGCGCCTCGGACAGGAGTAACTATGGCTACACCTTC.

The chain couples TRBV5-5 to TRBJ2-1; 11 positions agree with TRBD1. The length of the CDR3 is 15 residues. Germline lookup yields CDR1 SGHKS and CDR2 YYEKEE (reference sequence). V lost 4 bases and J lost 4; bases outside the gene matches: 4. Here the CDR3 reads CASSRTGGEYNEQFF. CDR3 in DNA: TGTGCCAGCAGCCGGACAGGGGGCGAATACAATGAGCAGTTCTTC.

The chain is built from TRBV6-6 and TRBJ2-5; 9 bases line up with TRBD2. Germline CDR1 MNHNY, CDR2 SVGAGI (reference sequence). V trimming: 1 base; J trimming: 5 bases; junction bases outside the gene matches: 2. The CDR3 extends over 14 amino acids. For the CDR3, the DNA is TGTGCCAGCAGTTACTACAGCGGGGGGGAGACCCAGTACTTC. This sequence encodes CASSYYSGGETQYF.